The 21 T cell receptor beta chains reported below all come from one sample, sequenced in a study of control samples from healthy donors and cancer patients. Measured with immunoSEQ multiplex PCR; TCRdb has only the in-frame clones, and not every one. The table shows about 70,000 clones, with over 70% occurring only once. The material sequenced was blood. Source of these receptors: a man aged 45-65 years in good health.

This clone has more than one count but fewer than ten. The CDR3 sequence is CASSYRDRGEKLFF. The CDR3 nucleotides read TGTGCCAGCAGTTACCGAGACAGGGGTGAAAAACTGTTTTTT. The gene calls are TRBV6-5 and TRBJ1-4; 8 bases are shared with TRBD1. The CDR3 spans 14 residues. From germline, CDR1 is MNHEY and CDR2 SVGAGI. V dropped 2 bases and J dropped 7; count of bases not matched to a gene: 3.

The CDR3 DNA reads as TGTGCCAGCAGCCGGGGACTAGCGGGAGCTGAGACCCAGTACTTC. Translating gives CASSRGLAGAETQYF. The rearrangement uses TRBV3-1 (or the pseudogene TRBV3-2) and TRBJ2-5; TRBD2 matches at 14 bases. J lost 5 bases, V lost 4 bases, and 3 bases had no gene match. The CDR3 spans 15 residues. Germline V lookup: CDR1 LGHDT, CDR2 YNNKEL (reference sequence).

The CDR3 is CASSLDLGYGYTF. The CDR3 region has the DNA TGTGCCAGCAGCTTAGATCTAGGCTATGGCTACACCTTC. This rearrangement joins TRBV11-2 to TRBJ1-2, with D unclear. The germline V and J ends were trimmed by 0 bases and 4 bases, with 6 bases remaining between them. Per the germline V gene, CDR1 is SGHAT and CDR2 is FQNNGV. The CDR3 has 13 residues.

DNA of the CDR3: TGTGCCAGTAGTGGCCGGGACAGGGTTCGTCGAGGAAACACTGAAGCTTTCTTT. It encodes CASSGRDRVRRGNTEAFF. V usage is TRBV19 and J usage is TRBJ1-1; 9 nucleotides agree with TRBD1. From germline, CDR1 is LNHDA and CDR2 SQIVND (reference sequence). This CDR3 comprises 18 residues. J was trimmed by 2 bases and V by 5 bases; bases with no gene match: 15.

This clone was recorded only once. J is TRBJ1-1 and V is TRBV5-5; D not certain. The CDR3 has 16 amino acids. Germline V gives CDR1 SGHKS, CDR2 YYEKEE (reference sequence). Trimming took 1 base from V and 3 from J, leaving 16 bases between them. Written as DNA, the CDR3 is TGTGCCAGCAGCTTGTCTGGTTGGAGTGATTACACTGAAGCTTTCTTT. Translating it yields CASSLSGWSDYTEAFF. Combining the CDR3 with reference TRBV5-5 and TRBJ1-1 gives the whole variable domain DAGVTQSPTHLIKTRGQQVTLRCSPISGHKSVSWYQQVLGQGPQFIFQYYEKEERGRGNFPDRFSARQFPNYSSELNVNALLLGDSALYLCASSLSGWSDYTEAFFGQGTRLTVV.

The sample holds one count of this clone. J is TRBJ2-5 and V is TRBV5-1; 13 bases map to TRBD2. There are 17 residues in the CDR3. Germline V gene data show CDR1 as SGHRS and CDR2 as YFSETQ. The trim removed 2 bases at V and 4 bases at J, leaving 8 bases unmatched. The CDR3 reads CASSLGTSGRGGETQYF. Here the CDR3 DNA reads TGCGCCAGCAGCTTAGGCACTAGCGGGAGGGGTGGAGAGACCCAGTACTTC.

The V gene is TRBV20-1, the J gene TRBJ2-7, with 13 bases matching TRBD2. The V gene's germline CDR1 is DFQATT and CDR2 SNEGSKA (reference sequence). V lost 3 bases to trimming and J lost 0 bases; unmatched junction nucleotides: 11. This CDR3 contains 18 residues. CDR3 sequence: CSASRGLAGALSSYEQYF. For the CDR3, the DNA is TGCAGTGCTAGTCGCGGACTAGCGGGAGCCCTGAGCTCCTACGAGCAGTACTTC.

This clone was counted only a few times. Here the CDR3 DNA reads TGTGCCAGCTCAACCGGGACTAGCGGTAGCACAGATACGCAGTATTTT. Translated, it gives CASSTGTSGSTDTQYF. The V and J genes are TRBV18 and TRBJ2-3, with 11 bases fitting TRBD2. This CDR3 has 16 amino acids. CDR1 KGHSH and CDR2 LQKENI come from the germline V gene. V dropped 5 bases and J dropped 0; count of bases not matched to a gene: 4.

This clone was counted between two and nine times. This chain uses TRBV7-2 with TRBJ2-1; D is ambiguous. Germline V gives CDR1 SGHTA, CDR2 FQGNSA. With 2 bases removed from V and 0 bases from J, the gap between germline ends came to 8 bases. CDR3 length: 15 amino acids. The CDR3 region has the DNA TGTGCCAGCAGCTTATCTCCTAGCTCCTACAATGAGCAGTTCTTC. This codes for CASSLSPSSYNEQFF.

The V call is TRBV14, the J call TRBJ1-4; no clear D. Germline CDR1 SGHDN, CDR2 FVKESK. V was pared by 7 bases and J by 1 base, with 28 bases between. There are 20 residues in the CDR3. The CDR3: CASKILLAHFPCRTNEKLFF. In nucleotides, the CDR3 is TGTGCCAGCAAGATTTTACTAGCCCATTTTCCTTGTAGAACTAATGAAAAACTGTTTTTT.

V and J are TRBV7-6 and TRBJ2-7, with 12 bases matching TRBD2. With V trimmed by 2 bases and J by 2 bases, 4 bases remained unmatched. The CDR3 loop spans 16 amino acids. The germline V gene has CDR1 SGHVS and CDR2 FNYEAQ. The CDR3 sequence is CASSLLAGGTAYEQYF. The CDR3 DNA sequence: TGTGCCAGCAGCTTACTAGCGGGAGGGACCGCCTACGAGCAGTACTTC. The full variable domain, with the rest looked up from reference TRBV7-6 and TRBJ2-7, is GAGVSQSPRYKVTKRGQDVALRCDPISGHVSLYWYRQALGQGPEFLTYFNYEAQQDKSGLPNDRFSAERPEGSISTLTIQRTEQRDSAMYRCASSLLAGGTAYEQYFGPGTRLTVT.

This chain uses TRBV6-2 or TRBV6-3 with TRBJ1-1; 10 bases match TRBD1. After removal of 2 bases from V and 6 bases from J, the junction contained 9 bases not matched to a gene. CDR3 length: 16 residues. CDR1 is MNHEY and CDR2 is SVGEGT in the germline V gene. CDR3 protein: CASSYPMTGGSSEAFF. DNA of the CDR3: TGTGCCAGCAGTTACCCTATGACAGGGGGCTCGTCTGAAGCTTTCTTT.

This sequence joins TRBV2 and TRBJ1-2, with D possibly TRBD1 on 6 matching bases. With 7 bases removed from V and 2 bases from J, the gap between germline ends came to 11 bases. The length of the CDR3 is 13 residues. The germline CDR1 and CDR2 sequences are SNHLY and FYNNEI. CDR3 protein: CASIGGGNYGYTF. CDR3 nucleotides: TGTGCCAGCATTGGAGGGGGGAACTATGGCTACACCTTC.

The genes are TRBV6-1 and TRBJ2-7, with a tentative D call TRBD1 (6 bases). The CDR3 runs to 17 residues. V was pared by 4 bases and J by 2 bases, with 21 bases between. Germline V gene lookup returns CDR1 MNHNS and CDR2 SASEGT. The chain's CDR3 is CASSVAHPGTRAYEQYF. The CDR3 nucleotides are TGTGCCAGCAGTGTTGCCCATCCCGGGACAAGAGCCTACGAGCAGTACTTC.

This chain connects TRBV24-1 to TRBJ2-1, with 10 nucleotides matching TRBD2. The CDR3 spans 18 residues. Germline V gene lookup returns CDR1 KGHDR and CDR2 SFDVKD. Losses at the gene ends were 9 bases for V and 6 bases for J; bases not matched to a gene: 19. This CDR3 reads CATAGGLAGAGRANEQFF. The CDR3 DNA sequence: TGTGCCACCGCTGGGGGGCTAGCGGGAGCGGGTAGGGCCAATGAGCAGTTCTTC.

The chain carries TRBV15 and TRBJ2-1, with D possibly being TRBD1 (6 bases). Looked up from germline, CDR1 is LNHNV and CDR2 is YYDKDF (reference sequence). This CDR3 region has 16 residues. Trimming removed 6 bases from V and 7 bases from J, with 22 bases in between. The CDR3 sequence: CATSPFSGTMYNEQFF. The DNA of the CDR3 is TGTGCCACCAGTCCTTTTTCGGGGACAATGTATAATGAGCAGTTCTTC.

This clone was seen a few times. This rearrangement joins TRBV6-5 to TRBJ1-2; tentative D call: TRBD1 (6 bases). CDR1 and CDR2 from the germline V gene are MNHEY and SVGAGI. The CDR3 is 12 amino acids. Trimming removed 10 bases at V and 4 bases at J, with 13 bases between. The CDR3 sequence: CAISTGIYGYTF. CDR3 nucleotides: TGTGCCATTTCTACAGGGATCTATGGCTACACCTTC.

The V call is TRBV30, the J call TRBJ1-1, with D perhaps matching TRBD1 (6 bases). The V gene's germline CDR1 is GTSNPN and CDR2 SVGIG (reference sequence). The CDR3 is made up of 14 amino acids. V lost 3 bases, J lost 5 bases, and 16 bases lay in between. DNA of the CDR3: TGTGCCTGGAGCGCCGGCAGGGGAGAGACTGAAGCTTTCTTT. This translates into CAWSAGRGETEAFF.

CDR3 nucleotides: TGTGCCTGGAGTGTACGGCGGGGGCCGGAGAATGAGCAGTTCTTC. It is translated as CAWSVRRGPENEQFF. The chain employs TRBV30 and TRBJ2-1, with D tentatively TRBD2 (7 bases). V lost 0 bases to trimming and J lost 7 bases, with 16 bases between them. The germline V gene encodes CDR1 GTSNPN and CDR2 SVGIG (reference sequence). The CDR3 is 15 residues long.

This clone turned up a few times. DNA of the CDR3: TGCGCCAGCAGCTTGCTAAGGGGACCCAACTATGGCTACACCTTC. It specifies CASSLLRGPNYGYTF. The rearrangement joins TRBV5-1 to TRBJ1-2; possible D gene TRBD1, 5 bases. CDR1 and CDR2 (germline): SGHRS, YFSETQ. The CDR3 is made up of 15 amino acids. V lost 1 base to trimming and J lost 2 bases, with 12 bases between them.

The J gene is TRBJ1-6, the V gene TRBV2, with TRBD1 matching 7 bases. The ends lost 3 bases at V and 7 bases at J; junction bases unmatched: 3. Looked up from germline, CDR1 is SNHLY and CDR2 is FYNNEI. The CDR3 length is 14 residues. The CDR3 reads CASSDPGQNSPLHF. Written as DNA, the CDR3 is TGTGCCAGCAGTGATCCGGGACAGAATTCACCCCTCCACTTT.